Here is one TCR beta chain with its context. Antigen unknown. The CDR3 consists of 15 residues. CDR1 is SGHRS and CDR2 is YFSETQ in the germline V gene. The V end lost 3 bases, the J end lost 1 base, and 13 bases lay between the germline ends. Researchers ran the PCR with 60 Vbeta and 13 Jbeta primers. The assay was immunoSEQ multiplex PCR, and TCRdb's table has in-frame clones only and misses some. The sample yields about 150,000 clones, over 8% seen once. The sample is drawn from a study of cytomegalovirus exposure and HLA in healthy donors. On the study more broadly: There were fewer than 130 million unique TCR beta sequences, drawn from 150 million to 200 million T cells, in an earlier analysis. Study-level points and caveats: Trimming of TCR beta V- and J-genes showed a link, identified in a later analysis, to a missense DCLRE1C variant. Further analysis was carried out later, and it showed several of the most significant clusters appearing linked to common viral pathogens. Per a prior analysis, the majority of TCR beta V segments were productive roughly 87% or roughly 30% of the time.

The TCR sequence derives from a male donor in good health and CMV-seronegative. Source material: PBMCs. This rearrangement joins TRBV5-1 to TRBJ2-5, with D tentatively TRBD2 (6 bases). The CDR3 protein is CASSSLAPVQETQYF. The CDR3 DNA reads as TGCGCCAGCAGCTCCCTAGCGCCGGTCCAAGAGACCCAGTACTTC.